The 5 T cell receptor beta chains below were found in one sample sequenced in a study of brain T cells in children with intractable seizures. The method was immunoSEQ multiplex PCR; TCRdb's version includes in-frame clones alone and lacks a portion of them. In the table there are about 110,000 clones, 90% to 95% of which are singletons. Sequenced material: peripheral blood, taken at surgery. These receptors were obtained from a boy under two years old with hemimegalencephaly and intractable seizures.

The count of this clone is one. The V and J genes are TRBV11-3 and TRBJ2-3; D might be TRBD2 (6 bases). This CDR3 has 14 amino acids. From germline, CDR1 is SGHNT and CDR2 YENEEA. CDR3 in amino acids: CASGRDPSTDTQYF. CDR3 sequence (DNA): TGTGCAAGCGGGCGGGACCCTAGCACAGATACGCAGTATTTT.

In nucleotides, the CDR3 is TGTGCCAGCAGCTTAGTCGGCGGGGTTAGCACAGATACGCAGTATTTT. Translation gives CASSLVGGVSTDTQYF. V usage is TRBV7-6 and J usage is TRBJ2-3, with D possibly TRBD2 on 6 matching bases. This CDR3 comprises 16 residues. In germline, CDR1 is SGHVS, CDR2 FNYEAQ. With 1 base removed from V and 0 bases from J, the gap between germline ends came to 11 bases. Using reference TRBV7-6 and TRBJ2-3 for the parts outside the CDR3, the full variable domain is GAGVSQSPRYKVTKRGQDVALRCDPISGHVSLYWYRQALGQGPEFLTYFNYEAQQDKSGLPNDRFSAERPEGSISTLTIQRTEQRDSAMYRCASSLVGGVSTDTQYFGPGTRLTVL.

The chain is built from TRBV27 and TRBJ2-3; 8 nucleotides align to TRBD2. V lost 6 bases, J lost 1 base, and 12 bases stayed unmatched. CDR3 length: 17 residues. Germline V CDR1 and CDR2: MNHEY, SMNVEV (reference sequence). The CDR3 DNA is TGTGCCAGCAGGCGTGGCGGGGGGCTAATAGGCACAGATACGCAGTATTTT. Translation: CASRRGGGLIGTDTQYF.

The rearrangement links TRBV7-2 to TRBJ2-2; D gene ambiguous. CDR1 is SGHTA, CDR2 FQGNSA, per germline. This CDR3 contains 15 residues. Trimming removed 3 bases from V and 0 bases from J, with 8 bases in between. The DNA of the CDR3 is TGTGCCAGCAGCTTCTGGTCCTCGAACACCGGGGAGCTGTTTTTT. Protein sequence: CASSFWSSNTGELFF.

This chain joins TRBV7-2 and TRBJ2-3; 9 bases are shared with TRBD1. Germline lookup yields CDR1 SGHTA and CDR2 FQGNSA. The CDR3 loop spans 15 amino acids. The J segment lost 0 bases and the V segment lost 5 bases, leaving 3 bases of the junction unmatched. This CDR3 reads CASSPGQGSTDTQYF. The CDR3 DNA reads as TGTGCCAGCAGCCCCGGACAGGGGAGCACAGATACGCAGTATTTT.